This T cell receptor beta chain was obtained from a study of blood T cell repertoires in COVID-19. Across the study: T cells, B-cell-depleted T cells, or PBMCs provided the cDNA or gDNA that served as material.

Data came from immunoSEQ multiplex PCR; TCRdb stores just in-frame clones and leaves some out. The sample shows 100,000 or so clones, roughly 80% of them seen only once. Germline values: CDR1 SGHTA, CDR2 FQGNSA. CDR3 size: 15 residues. V shed 4 bases and J 6 bases; nucleotides not matched to a gene: 4. This clone was picked up one time. Material for sequencing was peripheral blood. This TCR came from an older man with active or convalescent COVID-19. The chain joins TRBV7-2 to TRBJ2-3; 13 nucleotides line up with TRBD2. The CDR3: CASSYRTSGSDTQYF. CDR3 in DNA: TGTGCCAGCAGCTACCGGACTAGCGGGAGTGATACGCAGTATTTT.